Listed below are T cell receptor beta chains from one sample, sequenced in a study of regulatory T cells in long-lasting Graves disease. TCRdb re-analysed the multiplex PCR reads in MiXCR, keeping a single row per CDR3 protein. The sample yields a few hundred thousand distinct CDR3 sequences, 12% seen once. The same specimen was also included in a second study, on T cells in Graves' hyperthyroidism and ophthalmopathy.

The sample in question was peripheral blood mononuclear cells (PBMCs), obtained at new diagnosis, from a patient treated with antithyroid drugs. The receptors were sampled from a woman under 30 with Graves disease. Each CDR3 is given with its conserved first and last residue. The D gene is left open where the match is weak. Expanded clones get a size class; other rows say once, few or many, or leave the size out.

v_gene	d_gene	j_gene	abundance	CDR3nt	CDR3aa
TRBV11-2	TRBD1	TRBJ1-2	many	TGTGCCAGCAGCTTAGGATCGACAGGGCTTGACTATGGCTACACCTTC	CASSLGSTGLDYGYTF
TRBV30	TRBD2	TRBJ2-2	NA	TGTGCCTGGAGACCTAGCGGGAGCCCCGGGGAGCTGTTTTTT	CAWRPSGSPGELFF
TRBV6-5	TRBD1	TRBJ1-1	many	TGTGCCAGCAGTTACTCGAAGGGGGCAGGTAGCACTGAAGCTTTCTTT	CASSYSKGAGSTEAFF
TRBV7-9	NA	TRBJ2-1	many	TGTGCCAGCAGCTTAAAGGTAATTCCCTACAATGAGCAGTTCTTC	CASSLKVIPYNEQFF
TRBV27	NA	TRBJ2-7	many	TGTGCCAGCAGGCTTAACAGGTACTCCTACGAGCAGTACTTC	CASRLNRYSYEQYF
TRBV6-2/TRBV6-3	NA	TRBJ1-5	NA	TGTGCCAGCAGTTATGTGGGAGCCCATCAGCCCCAGCATTTT	CASSYVGAHQPQHF
TRBV19	TRBD2	TRBJ2-1	few	TGTGCCAGTAGTTCACGACTAGCACATGAGCAGTTCTTC	CASSSRLAHEQFF
TRBV9	NA	TRBJ2-5	many	TGTGCCAGCAGCGTAGTAATGGGGGGCGGGCAAGAGACCCAGTACTTC	CASSVVMGGGQETQYF
TRBV6-5	NA	TRBJ1-1	many	TGTGCCAGCAGTTATGGACTCCCGAACACTGAAGCTTTCTTT	CASSYGLPNTEAFF
TRBV6-1	NA	TRBJ1-1	NA	TGTGCCAGCAGTCCCTGGGGTGGGACTGAAGCTTTCTTT	CASSPWGGTEAFF
TRBV6-1	NA	TRBJ2-3	NA	TGTGCCAGCAGTCCGGTATCAGATACGCAGTATTTT	CASSPVSDTQYF
TRBV11-2	TRBD1	TRBJ1-1	NA	TGTGCCAGCAGCTCACAAGGACAGGGTAGGGACACTGAAGCTTTCTTT	CASSSQGQGRDTEAFF
TRBV6-5	TRBD1	TRBJ2-7	few	TGTGCCAGCAGTTACGGGACAGGGGCCTACGAGCAGTACTTC	CASSYGTGAYEQYF
TRBV5-5	TRBD1	TRBJ2-1	NA	TGTGCCAGCAGCTCCAAGCCTACAGGGGGAACCTACAATGAGCAGTTCTTC	CASSSKPTGGTYNEQFF
TRBV20-1	TRBD2	TRBJ2-1	many	TGCAGTGCTTGGACTAGCGTTCTTCCCTATGAGCAGTTCTTC	CSAWTSVLPYEQFF
TRBV30	TRBD1	TRBJ1-2	many	TGTGCCTGGGGGTCGTGGACAGGGATTCATGGCTACACCTTC	CAWGSWTGIHGYTF
TRBV4-3	TRBD2	TRBJ2-1	NA	TGCGCCAGCAGCCAAGATCCCCTTATAACTAGCGGGGGAGCCAATGAGCAGTTCTTC	CASSQDPLITSGGANEQFF
TRBV24-1	TRBD1	TRBJ2-1	NA	TGTGCCAGTAGGGGACAGGGCGGGGAGCAGTTCTTC	CASRGQGGEQFF
TRBV20-1	TRBD2	TRBJ2-5	many	TGCAGTGCTAGCGAGGGTAGCGGGGGTCAAGAGACCCAGTACTTC	CSASEGSGGQETQYF
TRBV3-1	NA	TRBJ2-6	few	TGTGCCAGCAGACCCAGGGCTGGGGCCAACGTCCTGACTTTC	CASRPRAGANVLTF
TRBV3-1	TRBD2	TRBJ2-7	many	TGTGCCAGCAGCCGAGTAGCGGGAGGGCCCTACGAGCAGTACTTC	CASSRVAGGPYEQYF
TRBV24-1	TRBD1	TRBJ2-1	NA	TGTGCCACCAGTGATTCGGGACAGGGGGCAGTGGCCTACAATGAGCAGTTCTTC	CATSDSGQGAVAYNEQFF
TRBV7-6	NA	TRBJ1-2	NA	TGTGCCAGCAGCCCCTACGTCGGTGGCTACACCTTC	CASSPYVGGYTF
TRBV3-1	TRBD2	TRBJ2-5	few	TGTGCCAGCAGCCAAGACCCCCCGACTAGCGGACCAGGTGGGGGGACCCAGTACTTC	CASSQDPPTSGPGGGTQYF
TRBV18	NA	TRBJ2-3	many	TGTGCCAGCTCACCACCGGGTTCCGACAGGGATACGCAGTATTTT	CASSPPGSDRDTQYF
TRBV3-2	NA	TRBJ1-3	NA	TGTGCCAGCAGCCAAGCGCGACGCTCTGGAAACACCATATATTTT	CASSQARRSGNTIYF
TRBV5-5	TRBD2	TRBJ2-1	many	TGTGCCAGCAGCTTGGAACTAGCGGGGGCACGTGAGCAGTTCTTC	CASSLELAGAREQFF
TRBV20-1	NA	TRBJ2-1	many	TGCAGTGCCAAGGTGTGGGATCGGGGGAGAGGGGATGAGCAGTTCTTC	CSAKVWDRGRGDEQFF
TRBV7-9	NA	TRBJ1-2	NA	TGTGCCAGCAGCTTAGGCGCTCCGGCACAGGTGGGGGGCTACACCTTC	CASSLGAPAQVGGYTF
TRBV19	NA	TRBJ1-1	few	TGTGCCAGCTCTGAGGGGAATGAAGCTTTCTTT	CASSEGNEAFF
TRBV9	NA	TRBJ1-2	many	TGTGCCAGCAGCGTAGGGCACGGCTCCTTTAACTATGGCTACACCTTC	CASSVGHGSFNYGYTF